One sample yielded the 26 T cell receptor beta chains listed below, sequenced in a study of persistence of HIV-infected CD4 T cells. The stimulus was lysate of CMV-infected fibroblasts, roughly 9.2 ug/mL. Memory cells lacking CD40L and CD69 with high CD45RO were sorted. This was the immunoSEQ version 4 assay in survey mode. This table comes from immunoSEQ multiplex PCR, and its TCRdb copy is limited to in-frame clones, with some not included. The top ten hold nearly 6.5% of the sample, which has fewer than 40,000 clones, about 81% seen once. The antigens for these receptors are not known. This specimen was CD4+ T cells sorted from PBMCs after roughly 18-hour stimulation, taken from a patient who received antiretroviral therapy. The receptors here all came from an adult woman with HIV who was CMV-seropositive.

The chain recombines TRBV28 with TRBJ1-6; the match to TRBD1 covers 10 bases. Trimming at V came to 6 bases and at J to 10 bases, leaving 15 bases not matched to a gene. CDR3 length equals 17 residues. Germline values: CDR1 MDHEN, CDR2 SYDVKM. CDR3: CASSPVGQGWSGSPLHF. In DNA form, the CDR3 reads TGTGCCAGCAGCCCCGTGGGACAGGGGTGGTCGGGGTCACCCCTCCACTTT.

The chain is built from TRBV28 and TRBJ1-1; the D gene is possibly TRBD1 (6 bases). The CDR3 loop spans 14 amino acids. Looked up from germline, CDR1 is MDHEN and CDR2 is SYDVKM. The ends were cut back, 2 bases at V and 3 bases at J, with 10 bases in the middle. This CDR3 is CASSLTGYDTEAFF. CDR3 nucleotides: TGTGCCAGCAGTTTAACAGGGTATGACACTGAAGCTTTCTTT. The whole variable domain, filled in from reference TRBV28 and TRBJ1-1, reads DVKVTQSSRYLVKRTGEKVFLECVQDMDHENMFWYRQDPGLGLRLIYFSYDVKMKEKGDIPEGYSVSREKKERFSLILESASTNQTSMYLCASSLTGYDTEAFFGQGTRLTVV.

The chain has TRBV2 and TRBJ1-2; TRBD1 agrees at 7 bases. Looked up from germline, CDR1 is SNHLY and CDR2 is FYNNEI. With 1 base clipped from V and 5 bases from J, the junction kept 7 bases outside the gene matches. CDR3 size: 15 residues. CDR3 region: CASSEGGRGDYGYTF. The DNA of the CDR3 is TGTGCCAGCAGTGAAGGAGGCAGGGGGGATTATGGCTACACCTTC.

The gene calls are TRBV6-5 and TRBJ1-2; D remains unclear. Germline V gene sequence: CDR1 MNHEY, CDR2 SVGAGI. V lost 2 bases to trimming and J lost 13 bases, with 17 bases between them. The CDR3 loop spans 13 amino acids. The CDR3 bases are TGTGCCAGCAGTTACAAGCAGTCAGCGACCTTCACCTTC. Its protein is CASSYKQSATFTF.

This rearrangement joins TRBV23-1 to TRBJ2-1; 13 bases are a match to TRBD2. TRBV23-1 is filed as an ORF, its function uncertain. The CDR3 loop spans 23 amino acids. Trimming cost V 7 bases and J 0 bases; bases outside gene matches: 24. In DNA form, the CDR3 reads TGCGCCAGCAATCGACGTCCCGGACTAGCGGGAGTTACCTCCAGCGACTCCTACAATGAGCAGTTCTTC. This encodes CASNRRPGLAGVTSSDSYNEQFF.

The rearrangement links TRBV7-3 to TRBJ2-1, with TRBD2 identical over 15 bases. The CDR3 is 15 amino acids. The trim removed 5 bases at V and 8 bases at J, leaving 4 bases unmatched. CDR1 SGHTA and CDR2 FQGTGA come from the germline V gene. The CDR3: CASSRTSGGADEQFF. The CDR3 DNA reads TGTGCCAGCAGCCGGACTAGCGGGGGGGCGGATGAGCAGTTCTTC.

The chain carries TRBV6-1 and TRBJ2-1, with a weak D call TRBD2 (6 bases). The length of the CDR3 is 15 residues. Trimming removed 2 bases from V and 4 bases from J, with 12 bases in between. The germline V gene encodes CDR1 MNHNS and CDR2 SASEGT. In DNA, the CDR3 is TGTGCCAGCAGTGAAAGGCGGGATCTATACAATGAGCAGTTCTTC. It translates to CASSERRDLYNEQFF.

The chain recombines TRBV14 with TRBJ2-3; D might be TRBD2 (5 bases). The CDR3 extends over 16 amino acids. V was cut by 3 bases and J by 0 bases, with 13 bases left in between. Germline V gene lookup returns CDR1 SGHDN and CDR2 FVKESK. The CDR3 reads CASSQTPGSSTDTQYF. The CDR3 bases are TGTGCCAGCAGCCAGACACCGGGATCTAGCACAGATACGCAGTATTTT.

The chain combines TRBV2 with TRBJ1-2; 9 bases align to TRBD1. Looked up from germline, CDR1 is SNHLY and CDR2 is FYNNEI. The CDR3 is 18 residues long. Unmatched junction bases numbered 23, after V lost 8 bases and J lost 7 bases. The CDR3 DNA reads TGTGCCAGCGCACACGGACAGGGGATGGGTACTGGGGTTTTTGGCTACACCTTC. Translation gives CASAHGQGMGTGVFGYTF.

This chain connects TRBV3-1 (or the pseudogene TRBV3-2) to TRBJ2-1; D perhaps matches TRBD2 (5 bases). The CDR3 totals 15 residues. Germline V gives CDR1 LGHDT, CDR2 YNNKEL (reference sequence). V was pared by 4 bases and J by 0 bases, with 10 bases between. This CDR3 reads CASSRGLSSYNEQFF. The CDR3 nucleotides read TGTGCCAGCAGCCGAGGACTCTCCTCCTACAATGAGCAGTTCTTC.

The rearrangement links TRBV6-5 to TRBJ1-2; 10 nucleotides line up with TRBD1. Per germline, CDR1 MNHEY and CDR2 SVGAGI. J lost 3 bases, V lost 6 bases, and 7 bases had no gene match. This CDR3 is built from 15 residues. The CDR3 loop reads CASRITGTGDYGYTF. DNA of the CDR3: TGTGCCAGCAGGATCACCGGGACAGGGGACTATGGCTACACCTTC.

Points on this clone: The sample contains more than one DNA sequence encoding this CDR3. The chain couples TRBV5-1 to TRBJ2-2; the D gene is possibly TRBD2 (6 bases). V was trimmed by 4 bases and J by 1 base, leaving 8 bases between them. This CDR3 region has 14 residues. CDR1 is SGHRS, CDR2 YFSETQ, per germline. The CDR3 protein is CASSTGENTGELFF. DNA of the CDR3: TGCGCCAGCAGCACGGGGGAGAACACCGGGGAGCTGTTTTTT.

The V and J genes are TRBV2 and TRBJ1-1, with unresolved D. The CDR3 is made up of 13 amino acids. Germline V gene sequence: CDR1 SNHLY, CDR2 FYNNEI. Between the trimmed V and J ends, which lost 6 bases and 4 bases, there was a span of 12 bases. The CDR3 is CASRMDGGTEAFF. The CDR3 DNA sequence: TGTGCCAGCAGAATGGACGGCGGCACTGAAGCTTTCTTT.

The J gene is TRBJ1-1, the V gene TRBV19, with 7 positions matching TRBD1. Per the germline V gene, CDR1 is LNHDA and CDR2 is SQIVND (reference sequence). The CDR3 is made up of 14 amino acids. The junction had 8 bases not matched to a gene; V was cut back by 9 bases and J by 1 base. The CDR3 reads CASGQAWGNTEAFF. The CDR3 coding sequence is TGTGCCAGCGGACAGGCCTGGGGGAACACTGAAGCTTTCTTT.

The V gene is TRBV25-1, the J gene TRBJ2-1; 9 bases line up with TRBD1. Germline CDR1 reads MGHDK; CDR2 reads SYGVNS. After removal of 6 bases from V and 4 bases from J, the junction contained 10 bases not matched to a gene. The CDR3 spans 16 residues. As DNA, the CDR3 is TGTGCCAGCAGAACTGTTGCGGGACAGGGTTACAATGAGCAGTTCTTC. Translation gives CASRTVAGQGYNEQFF.

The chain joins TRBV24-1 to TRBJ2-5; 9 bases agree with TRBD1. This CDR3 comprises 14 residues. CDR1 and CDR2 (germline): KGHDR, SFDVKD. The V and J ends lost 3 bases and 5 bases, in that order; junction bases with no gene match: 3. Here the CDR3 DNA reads TGTGCCACCAGTGATACAGGGGGCGTTGAGACCCAGTACTTC. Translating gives CATSDTGGVETQYF.

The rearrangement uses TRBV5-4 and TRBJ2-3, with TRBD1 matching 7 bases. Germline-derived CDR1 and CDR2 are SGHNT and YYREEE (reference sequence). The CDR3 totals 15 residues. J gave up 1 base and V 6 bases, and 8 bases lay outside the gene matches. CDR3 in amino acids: CASTHRGAGTDTQYF. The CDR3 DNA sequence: TGTGCCAGCACCCACAGGGGAGCGGGCACAGATACGCAGTATTTT.

As DNA, the CDR3 is TGTGCCAGCAGCCAACGACTACAGGGGGTGGGTGAGACCCAGTACTTC. Encoded protein: CASSQRLQGVGETQYF. V and J are TRBV11-2 and TRBJ2-5, with 8 bases identical to TRBD1. CDR1 is SGHAT, CDR2 FQNNGV, per germline. This CDR3 has 16 residues. Losses at the gene ends were 5 bases for V and 5 bases for J; bases not matched to a gene: 13.

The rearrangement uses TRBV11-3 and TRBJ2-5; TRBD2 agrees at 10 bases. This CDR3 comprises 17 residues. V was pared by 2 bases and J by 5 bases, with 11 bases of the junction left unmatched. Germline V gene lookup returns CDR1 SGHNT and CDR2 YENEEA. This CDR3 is CASSLRLAGARGETQYF. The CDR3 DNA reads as TGTGCCAGCAGCTTACGGCTAGCGGGGGCCCGGGGGGAGACCCAGTACTTC.

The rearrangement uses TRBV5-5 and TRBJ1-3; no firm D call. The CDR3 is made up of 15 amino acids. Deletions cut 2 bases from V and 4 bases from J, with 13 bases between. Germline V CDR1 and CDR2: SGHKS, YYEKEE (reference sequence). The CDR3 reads CASSLDQIPGNTIYF. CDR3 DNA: TGTGCCAGCAGCTTAGATCAGATTCCAGGAAACACCATATATTTT.

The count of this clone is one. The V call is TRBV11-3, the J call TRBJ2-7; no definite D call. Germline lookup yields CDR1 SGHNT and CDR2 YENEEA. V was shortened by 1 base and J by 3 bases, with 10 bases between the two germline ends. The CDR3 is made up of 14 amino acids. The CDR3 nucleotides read TGTGCCAGCAGCTTAGCCTTTGACATCTACGAGCAGTACTTC. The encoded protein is CASSLAFDIYEQYF.

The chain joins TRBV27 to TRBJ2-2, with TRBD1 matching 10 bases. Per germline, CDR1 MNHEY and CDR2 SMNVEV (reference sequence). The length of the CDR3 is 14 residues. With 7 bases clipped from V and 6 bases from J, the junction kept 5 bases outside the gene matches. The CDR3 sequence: CASNPGQGSGELFF. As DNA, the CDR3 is TGTGCCAGCAATCCGGGACAGGGGTCCGGGGAGCTGTTTTTT.

The CDR3 DNA reads as TGTGCCAGCAGGTCGGACTCGGCCAATCGGGCCGGGGAGCTGTTTTTT. Protein: CASRSDSANRAGELFF. The V gene is TRBV5-4, the J gene TRBJ2-2, with D possibly matching TRBD2 (5 bases). This CDR3 comprises 16 residues. The germline V gene has CDR1 SGHNT and CDR2 YYREEE (reference sequence). V lost 5 bases and J 6 bases, leaving 20 bases between the germline ends.

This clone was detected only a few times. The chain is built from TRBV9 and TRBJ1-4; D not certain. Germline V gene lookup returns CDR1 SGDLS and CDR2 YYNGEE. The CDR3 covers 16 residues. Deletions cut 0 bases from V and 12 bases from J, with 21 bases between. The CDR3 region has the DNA TGTGCCAGCAGCGTAGGATACAGCCCGTCGGCGATTGAACTGTTTTTT. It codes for CASSVGYSPSAIELFF. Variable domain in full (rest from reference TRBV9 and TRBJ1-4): DSGVTQTPKHLITATGQRVTLRCSPRSGDLSVYWYQQSLDQGLQFLIQYYNGEERAKGNILERFSAQQFPDLHSELNLSSLELGDSALYFCASSVGYSPSAIELFFGSGTQLSVL.

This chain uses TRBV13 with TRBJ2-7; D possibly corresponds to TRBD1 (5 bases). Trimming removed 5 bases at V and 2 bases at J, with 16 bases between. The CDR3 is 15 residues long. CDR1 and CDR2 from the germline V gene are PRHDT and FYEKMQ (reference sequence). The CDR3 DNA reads TGTGCCAGCAGCCGTAATAGGGGTAATACCTACGAGCAGTACTTC. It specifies CASSRNRGNTYEQYF.

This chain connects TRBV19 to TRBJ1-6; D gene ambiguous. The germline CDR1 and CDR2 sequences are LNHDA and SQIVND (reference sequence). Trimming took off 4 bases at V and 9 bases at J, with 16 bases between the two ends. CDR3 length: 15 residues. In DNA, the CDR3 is TGTGCCAGTAGTACCCCGGGCCTCTCAGGTTCACCCCTCCACTTT. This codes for CASSTPGLSGSPLHF. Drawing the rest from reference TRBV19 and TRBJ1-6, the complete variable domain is DGGITQSPKYLFRKEGQNVTLSCEQNLNHDAMYWYRQDPGQGLRLIYYSQIVNDFQKGDIAEGYSVSREKKESFPLTVTSAQKNPTAFYLCASSTPGLSGSPLHFGNGTRLTVT.